This TCR beta chain was identified in a study of shared clonotypes between healthy human individuals. Germline V CDR1 and CDR2: MNHNS, SASEGT. V was trimmed by 6 bases and J by 6 bases, leaving 10 bases between them. The CDR3 is 12 residues long. The table came from immunoSEQ multiplex PCR; TCRdb's copy has only in-frame clones and leaves some out. The table lists just over 2,000,000 clones, roughly 96% of them singletons, with under 0.15% in the top ten. This clone was seen just once. What it binds is not known. Overall study results and limits: Relative to their counterparts shared across all four donors, non-shared clonotypes exhibited diminished generation probabilities. Naive CD4 clonotypes overlapped across a handful of donors at roughly 5.1%.

The V call is TRBV6-1, the J call TRBJ2-3; no firm D call. The sample was naive CD4+ T cells sorted from blood. The subset denotes: CD45RA+ positively selected. This clonotype originated in a man aged 18 to 30 in good health. The CDR3 region is CASRPLGDTQYF. The CDR3 bases are TGTGCCAGCAGACCTCTAGGGGATACGCAGTATTTT.